The 26 T cell receptor beta chains below were found in one sample sequenced in a study of T cells in Graves' hyperthyroidism and ophthalmopathy. RNA transcripts gave rise to amplified TCR beta CDR3 regions. HTBI primers were the set used in a first-round RT-PCR of the TCR CDR3. Using its own MiXCR run on the multiplex PCR reads, TCRdb lists one record per CDR3 protein. The sample has 550,000 to 600,000 distinct CDR3 sequences, around 15% seen once. Specimen: blood. The source is a woman younger than 30 with Graves' hyperthyroidism.

In its sample, this clonotype was seen many times. This chain joins TRBV7-9 and TRBJ1-1; D unresolved. V was clipped by 2 bases and J by 3 bases, with 10 bases between them. This CDR3 is 14 amino acids long. Germline V gene sequence: CDR1 SEHNR, CDR2 FQNEAQ (reference sequence). The CDR3 here is CASSLLAGDTEAFF. The CDR3 DNA is TGTGCCAGCAGCTTATTGGCTGGGGACACTGAAGCTTTCTTT. Combining the CDR3 with reference TRBV7-9 and TRBJ1-1 gives the whole variable domain DTGVSQNPRHKITKRGQNVTFRCDPISEHNRLYWYRQTLGQGPEFLTYFQNEAQLEKSRLLSDRFSAERPKGSFSTLEIQRTEQGDSAMYLCASSLLAGDTEAFFGQGTRLTVV.

The J gene is TRBJ2-2, the V gene TRBV29-1; D gene unclear. CDR1 and CDR2 from the germline V gene are SQVTM and ANQGSEA. With 4 bases removed from V and 2 bases from J, the gap between germline ends came to 11 bases. CDR3 length: 14 residues. The CDR3 here is CSVGPGSNTGELFF. The CDR3, as DNA: TGCAGCGTTGGACCGGGTTCTAACACCGGGGAGCTGTTTTTT.

About this clonotype itself: A much larger clone lies one base from this, so it may be a read error. The rearrangement joins TRBV2 to TRBJ2-3; TRBD2 agrees at 12 bases. After removal of 6 bases from V and 2 bases from J, the junction contained 6 bases not matched to a gene. This CDR3 region has 16 residues. Germline assignment: CDR1 SNHLY and CDR2 FYNNEI. The CDR3: CASSKGLAGITDTQYF. DNA of the CDR3: TGTGCCAGCAGCAAAGGACTAGCGGGGATCACAGATACGCAGTATTTT.

This clonotype came up many times. This sequence joins TRBV12-3 or TRBV12-4 and TRBJ2-3; 12 bases map to TRBD2. Losses at the gene ends were 3 bases for V and 0 bases for J; bases not matched to a gene: 10. The length of the CDR3 is 19 residues. As DNA, the CDR3 is TGTGCCAGCAGTTTCCCGAAGCTAGCGGGGGGGTTTAGCACAGATACGCAGTATTTT. It encodes CASSFPKLAGGFSTDTQYF.

This clonotype was recorded a few times. The V and J genes are TRBV5-1 and TRBJ2-2; 14 bases are shared with TRBD2. Germline CDR1 reads SGHRS; CDR2 reads YFSETQ. V was clipped by 4 bases and J by 9 bases; unmatched bases: 11. CDR3 length: 17 residues. The CDR3 here is CASSIAPGLAGARELFF. The CDR3 coding sequence is TGCGCCAGCAGCATCGCCCCGGGACTAGCGGGAGCCAGGGAGCTGTTTTTT.

The chain couples TRBV6-2 or TRBV6-3 to TRBJ2-1; D is possibly TRBD1 or TRBD2 (5 bases each). From germline, CDR1 is MNHEY and CDR2 SVGEGT. V was pared by 5 bases and J by 9 bases, with 20 bases between. The CDR3 is 15 amino acids. The CDR3 bases are TGTGCCAGCAGTCCAGGGACGGGACCGCCAGGTGAGCAGTTCTTC. This gives the protein CASSPGTGPPGEQFF.

The chain carries TRBV7-9 and TRBJ2-2, with D perhaps matching TRBD1 or TRBD2 (5 bases each). This CDR3 has 15 amino acids. Trimming cost V 6 bases and J 2 bases, with 13 bases left between them. Germline assignment: CDR1 SEHNR and CDR2 FQNEAQ (reference sequence). The DNA of the CDR3 is TGTGCCAGCAGTCCCGGGACGACCAACACCGGGGAGCTGTTTTTT. Translation: CASSPGTTNTGELFF.

This clonotype was seen at least ten times. The rearrangement joins TRBV20-1 to TRBJ2-7; no clear D. Trimming took off 0 bases at V and 3 bases at J, with 9 bases between the two ends. Germline V gene data show CDR1 as DFQATT and CDR2 as SNEGSKA (reference sequence). The CDR3 totals 13 residues. This CDR3 reads CSARDRSDYEQYF. The CDR3 DNA follows: TGCAGTGCTAGAGACAGATCGGACTACGAGCAGTACTTC.

This clonotype has more than one count but fewer than ten. The chain links TRBV18 to TRBJ2-7; tentative D call: TRBD1 (6 bases). CDR1 KGHSH and CDR2 LQKENI come from the germline V gene. Trimming took 1 base from V and 2 from J, leaving 12 bases between them. The CDR3 sequence is 15 residues long. CDR3 coding DNA: TGTGCCAGCTCACCACAGCAACAGGGACCCTACGAGCAGTACTTC. This gives the protein CASSPQQQGPYEQYF.

This clonotype has a handful of counts. The J gene is TRBJ2-1, the V gene TRBV29-1; perhaps TRBD2 as D (6 bases). Trimming pared 5 bases from V and 7 bases from J, leaving 12 bases between. The CDR3 contains 12 residues. Germline V gene lookup returns CDR1 SQVTM and CDR2 ANQGSEA. DNA for the CDR3: TGCAGCGTTCCACCCGGGGGTAATGAGCAGTTCTTC. It is translated as CSVPPGGNEQFF.

This clonotype was seen more than once but under ten times. This chain uses TRBV20-1 with TRBJ2-3; the D gene is possibly TRBD1 (6 bases). Germline V gene data show CDR1 as DFQATT and CDR2 as SNEGSKA (reference sequence). The CDR3 loop spans 14 amino acids. The V end lost 0 bases, the J end lost 4 bases, and 11 bases lay between the germline ends. The CDR3: CSARDYQGPDTQYF. The CDR3 nucleotides read TGCAGTGCTAGAGATTATCAGGGGCCAGATACGCAGTATTTT.

The chain combines TRBV30 with TRBJ2-7; 10 bases are a match to TRBD2. The V gene's germline CDR1 is GTSNPN and CDR2 SVGIG (reference sequence). This CDR3 is 15 amino acids long. The V segment lost 2 bases and the J segment 3 bases; nucleotides outside the gene matches: 7. The CDR3 region is CAWSTASGRSYEQYF. The DNA of the CDR3 is TGTGCCTGGAGTACGGCTAGCGGGAGAAGCTACGAGCAGTACTTC. Filled out from reference TRBV30 and TRBJ2-7, the complete variable domain reads SQTIHQWPATLVQPVGSPLSLECTVEGTSNPNLYWYRQAAGRGLQLLFYSVGIGQISSEVPQNLSASRPQDRQFILSSKKLLLSDSGFYLCAWSTASGRSYEQYFGPGTRLTVT.

There are a few counts of this clonotype. The rearrangement uses TRBV5-1 and TRBJ2-1; 10 positions agree with TRBD2. With 0 bases clipped from V and 0 bases from J, the junction kept 6 bases outside the gene matches. Germline lookup yields CDR1 SGHRS and CDR2 YFSETQ. The CDR3 contains 18 residues. The CDR3 reads CASSLGLAGLSSYNEQFF. DNA for the CDR3: TGCGCCAGCAGCTTGGGACTAGCGGGTCTGAGCTCCTACAATGAGCAGTTCTTC.

This clonotype was detected only a few times. The CDR3 sequence: CASSRTGTELDEQYF. DNA of the CDR3: TGCGCCAGCAGCCGAACCGGGACGGAGCTCGACGAGCAGTACTTC. The rearrangement joins TRBV4-1 to TRBJ2-7; D tentatively fits TRBD1 or TRBD2 (5 bases each). The CDR3 loop spans 15 amino acids. Per the germline V gene, CDR1 is MGHRA and CDR2 is YSYEKL. V gave up 4 bases and J gave up 5 bases, with 18 bases separating them.

This clonotype was detected ten times or more. This chain joins TRBV6-5 and TRBJ1-5; the D is unclear. The CDR3 sequence is 14 residues long. V lost 0 bases and J lost 6, with 9 bases in between. Germline assignment: CDR1 MNHEY and CDR2 SVGAGI. CDR3 nucleotides: TGTGCCAGCAGTTACTCCTTTTTGTCTCAGCCCCAGCATTTT. Translation: CASSYSFLSQPQHF.

This clonotype was seen a few times. Here the CDR3 reads CASSFKLGLDEKLFF. In DNA, the CDR3 is TGTGCCAGCAGCTTCAAGCTGGGGTTAGATGAAAAACTGTTTTTT. The V call is TRBV11-2, the J call TRBJ1-4; D gene ambiguous. Germline values: CDR1 SGHAT, CDR2 FQNNGV. The ends were cut back, 3 bases at V and 6 bases at J, with 14 bases in the middle. CDR3 length: 15 residues.

On this clonotype itself: The junction departs from the called germline gene at one end, perhaps through a read error. This chain connects TRBV30 to TRBJ2-7; D remains unclear. The CDR3 covers 12 residues. Germline values: CDR1 GTSNPN, CDR2 SVGIG (reference sequence). The CDR3 spells CVWSSDSEEQYF. The CDR3 region has the DNA TGTGTCTGGAGTTCCGATTCCGAGGAGCAGTACTTC.

About this clonotype: Possible read error: a much larger clone is one base away. V is TRBV6-2 or TRBV6-3 and J is TRBJ1-6; no definite D call. This CDR3 spans 14 amino acids. CDR1 is MNHEY and CDR2 is SVGEGT in the germline V gene. DNA of the CDR3: TGTGCCAGCGGAGGTAGCTCCTATAATCCACCCCTCCACTTT. Its protein product is CASGGSSYNPPLHF.

Turning to this clonotype: A junction end diverges from the germline sequence, so it may reflect a read error. The rearrangement uses TRBV5-6 and TRBJ1-3; D gene unclear. The CDR3 runs to 15 residues. In germline, CDR1 is SGHDT, CDR2 YYEEEE. The CDR3 is CASSGNPVGGNTRYF. CDR3 DNA sequence: TGTGCCAGCAGCGGCAACCCCGTCGGAGGGAACACCAGATATTTT.

This clonotype occurred many times. V usage is TRBV12-3 or TRBV12-4 and J usage is TRBJ2-1; tentative D call: TRBD1 (5 bases). The CDR3 sequence is 14 residues long. V was shortened by 6 bases and J by 6 bases, with 15 bases between the two germline ends. In DNA, the CDR3 is TGTGCCAGCAGCCCCGCGGCAGGGCCCAATGAGCAGTTCTTC. This translates into CASSPAAGPNEQFF.

This clonotype was counted ten times or more. V usage is TRBV10-3 and J usage is TRBJ2-7, with 7 bases fitting TRBD1. The germline V gene has CDR1 ENHRY and CDR2 SYGVKD. The CDR3 consists of 14 residues. V gave up 5 bases and J gave up 2 bases; unmatched junction bases: 6. The CDR3 is CAISRPDRAYEQYF. The CDR3 DNA reads TGTGCCATCAGTCGACCAGACAGGGCCTACGAGCAGTACTTC.

In its sample, this clonotype was seen many times. The chain links TRBV7-9 to TRBJ2-7, with D unresolved. Germline CDR1 and CDR2: SEHNR and FQNEAQ (reference sequence). Between the trimmed V and J ends, which lost 3 bases and 6 bases, there was a span of 15 bases. This CDR3 is built from 14 residues. In nucleotides, the CDR3 is TGTGCCAGCAGCTTCACTCGGTCGATCGGCGAGCAGTACTTC. It encodes CASSFTRSIGEQYF.

This clonotype was detected a few times. V is TRBV28 and J is TRBJ2-5; D gene ambiguous. V was trimmed by 1 base and J by 0 bases, leaving 15 bases between them. Germline CDR1 and CDR2: MDHEN and SYDVKM. This CDR3 is 17 amino acids long. The CDR3 region is CASSLSPVGLYQETQYF. CDR3 DNA sequence: TGTGCCAGCAGTTTATCACCTGTGGGCCTATACCAAGAGACCCAGTACTTC.

CDR3 sequence (DNA): TGTGCCAGTAGTATTAGTCTAGCTGGCTCCTACGAGCAGTACTTC. Translated, it gives CASSISLAGSYEQYF. The V and J genes are TRBV19 and TRBJ2-7; tentatively, D is TRBD2 (5 bases). The CDR3 extends over 15 amino acids. Trimming took off 3 bases at V and 0 bases at J, with 12 bases between the two ends. Looked up from germline, CDR1 is LNHDA and CDR2 is SQIVND (reference sequence). The variable domain in full, with the rest retrieved from reference TRBV19 and TRBJ2-7, is DGGITQSPKYLFRKEGQNVTLSCEQNLNHDAMYWYRQDPGQGLRLIYYSQIVNDFQKGDIAEGYSVSREKKESFPLTVTSAQKNPTAFYLCASSISLAGSYEQYFGPGTRLTVT.

This clonotype showed up just a few times. This rearrangement joins TRBV29-1 to TRBJ1-2; 9 bases are shared with TRBD1. CDR1 and CDR2 (germline): SQVTM, ANQGSEA. V was clipped by 6 bases and J by 5 bases; unmatched bases: 7. The CDR3 runs 13 residues. The CDR3 loop reads CSVGTGKGYGYTF. The CDR3 nucleotides read TGCAGCGTCGGGACAGGGAAAGGGTATGGCTACACCTTC.

This clonotype occurred many times. The chain combines TRBV5-1 with TRBJ1-2; 8 bases line up with TRBD1. CDR3 length: 13 residues. V dropped 4 bases and J dropped 7; count of bases not matched to a gene: 6. Germline V gene data show CDR1 as SGHRS and CDR2 as YFSETQ. The CDR3 region has the DNA TGCGCCAGCAGCCTGACAGGGGACGGTGGCTACACCTTC. Protein sequence: CASSLTGDGGYTF.